This T cell receptor (beta chain) was captured by sequencing in a study of CD8 T cells in Susac syndrome. This CDR3 is built from 13 residues. Germline-derived CDR1 and CDR2 are SGDLS and YYNGEE. Trimming removed 0 bases at V and 1 base at J, with 4 bases between. Sequencing targeted TCR beta in T cells from blood (CD8+ and CD4+). With random hexamers, 0.5 to 1 ug RNA was reverse transcribed. The immunoSEQ assay covered 54 Vbeta and 13 Jbeta segments for CDR3. TCRdb passed the immunoSEQ multiplex PCR reads through MiXCR, listing each CDR3 protein once. The table records 40,000 to 55,000 distinct CDR3 sequences, 93% of them present only once.

The specimen was CD8+ T cells from PBMCs. This clonotype was sampled from a human donor with multiple sclerosis. The chain links TRBV9 to TRBJ1-1; D gene uncertain. Here the CDR3 DNA reads TGTGCCAGCAGCGTAGCCAAGAACACTGAAGCTTTCTTT. It codes for CASSVAKNTEAFF.